These T cell receptor beta chains were read from a single sample in a study of cytomegalovirus exposure and HLA in healthy donors. Assay: immunoSEQ multiplex PCR; the TCRdb copy retains only in-frame clones and omits some. Here the sample spans some 65,000 clones, 65% to 70% being singletons. Sequenced material: PBMCs. Every receptor here comes from a woman in her 30s in good health and CMV-seronegative. CDR3s include the opening cysteine and the closing phenylalanine or tryptophan. D genes are given only for firm matches. Clone size is given for some rows only: seen once, a few or many times, or a class if the clone is expanded.

J	D	size	V	CDR3	DNA
TRBJ1-2	.	.	TRBV6-1	CASSNSGSYGYTF	TGTGCCAGCAGTAATTCCGGGAGCTATGGCTACACCTTC
TRBJ1-2	TRBD1	.	TRBV11-2	CASSLAGGNIYGYTF	TGTGCCAGCAGCTTAGCAGGGGGCAACATCTATGGCTACACCTTC
TRBJ2-5	TRBD2	.	TRBV5-4	CASSLGVTAGNQETQYF	TGTGCCAGCAGCTTGGGTGTAACAGCGGGGAACCAAGAGACCCAGTACTTC
TRBJ2-7	TRBD1	.	TRBV30	CAWSVDRGRPEQYF	TGTGCCTGGAGTGTCGACAGGGGGCGGCCCGAGCAGTACTTC
TRBJ2-7	.	.	TRBV19	CASSGHDKSYEQYF	TGTGCCAGTAGTGGACACGATAAATCCTACGAGCAGTACTTC
TRBJ1-4	TRBD1	.	TRBV7-9	CASSLLTGANEKLFF	TGTGCCAGCAGCTTATTAACAGGGGCTAATGAAAAACTGTTTTTT
TRBJ1-5	TRBD1	.	TRBV30	CASTSGTGNQPQHF	TGTGCCTCTACTTCGGGGACAGGGAATCAGCCCCAGCATTTT
TRBJ2-2	.	once	TRBV12-1	CASSFGGGVRTGELFF	TGTGCCAGCAGCTTTGGAGGGGGGGTACGGACCGGGGAGCTGTTTTTT
TRBJ1-5	TRBD1	.	TRBV28	CASSLTGESDNQPQHF	TGTGCCAGCAGCCTGACAGGGGAGAGCGACAATCAGCCCCAGCATTTT
TRBJ1-1	.	.	TRBV15	CATRGTTLDSTYTEAFF	TGTGCCACCAGGGGAACGACCTTGGACAGCACATACACTGAAGCTTTCTTT
TRBJ1-2	TRBD1	.	TRBV7-2	CASSLVQGARDGYTF	TGTGCCAGCAGCTTAGTTCAGGGGGCGAGGGATGGCTACACCTTC
TRBJ2-7	TRBD2	.	TRBV6-6	CASTLERGASEQYF	TGTGCCAGCACTTTAGAGCGGGGGGCCTCCGAGCAGTACTTC
TRBJ1-1	TRBD1	.	TRBV29-1	CSTNRGEGTEAFF	TGCAGCACTAACAGGGGAGAGGGAACTGAAGCTTTCTTT
TRBJ2-7	.	once	TRBV11-2	CASSLDRVSYEQYF	TGTGCCAGCAGCTTAGATCGTGTCTCCTACGAGCAGTACTTC
TRBJ2-1	TRBD2	few	TRBV6-5	CASSYSQRGNEQFF	TGTGCCAGCAGTTACTCGCAGCGGGGGAATGAGCAGTTCTTC
TRBJ1-2	TRBD1	.	TRBV5-4	CASSWDRTDGYTF	TGTGCCAGCAGCTGGGACAGGACCGATGGCTACACCTTC
TRBJ1-1	TRBD1	.	TRBV6-5	CASRYRGPNTEAFF	TGTGCCAGCAGGTACAGGGGCCCGAACACTGAAGCTTTCTTT
TRBJ2-3	TRBD2	.	TRBV7-3	CASSLAPSGTTDTQYF	TGTGCCAGCAGCTTAGCGCCTAGCGGGACGACAGATACGCAGTATTTT
TRBJ2-7	.	.	TRBV9	CASSLSGAGYEQYF	TGTGCCAGCAGCCTTTCAGGGGCGGGTTACGAGCAGTACTTC
TRBJ2-7	TRBD2	.	TRBV5-4	CASSLRSGLAEYEQYF	TGTGCCAGCAGCTTACGCTCTGGACTAGCCGAATACGAGCAGTACTTC
TRBJ1-1	.	.	TRBV6-5	CASSYSTQGTEAFF	TGTGCCAGCAGTTACTCGACCCAGGGCACTGAAGCTTTCTTT
TRBJ2-5	.	few	TRBV19	CASSTSRTRGEGETQYF	TGTGCCAGTAGTACATCCCGGACACGCGGCGAAGGCGAGACCCAGTACTTC
TRBJ2-1	TRBD1	.	TRBV11-2	CASNLGQGWNEQFF	TGTGCCAGCAACCTGGGACAGGGGTGGAATGAGCAGTTCTTC
TRBJ1-4	TRBD1	few	TRBV5-1	CASSRDRDDEKLFF	TGCGCCAGCAGCAGGGACAGGGATGATGAAAAACTGTTTTTT
TRBJ2-5	.	.	TRBV9	CASSAPGGAGSWETQYF	TGTGCCAGCAGCGCGCCTGGGGGGGCCGGGAGTTGGGAGACCCAGTACTTC
TRBJ1-2	TRBD1	few	TRBV9	CASSVGQGVDYGYTF	TGTGCCAGCAGCGTAGGACAGGGGGTCGACTATGGCTACACCTTC
TRBJ2-3	TRBD2	.	TRBV29-1	CSVDGDAGGGPLDTQYF	TGCAGCGTAGATGGGGACGCGGGGGGCGGTCCTCTAGATACGCAGTATTTT
TRBJ2-5	TRBD1	.	TRBV19	CASSIWRTGSQETQYF	TGTGCCAGTAGTATTTGGAGGACAGGGTCCCAAGAGACCCAGTACTTC
TRBJ1-2	.	.	TRBV28	CASSGSGAKGYTF	TGTGCCAGCAGTGGTTCAGGGGCAAAAGGCTACACCTTC
TRBJ2-7	TRBD2	few	TRBV7-2	CASSLQLAGGPSRYEQYF	TGTGCCAGCAGCTTACAACTAGCGGGGGGGCCGAGCAGGTACGAGCAGTACTTC
TRBJ2-3	TRBD2	.	TRBV6-5	CASRPSGGTDTQYF	TGTGCCAGCAGGCCTAGCGGGGGCACAGATACGCAGTATTTT
TRBJ1-1	TRBD1	few	TRBV29-1	CSVETGEGTEAFF	TGCAGCGTCGAAACAGGGGAAGGAACTGAAGCTTTCTTT
TRBJ2-7	.	.	TRBV7-3	CASPRETYEQYF	TGTGCCTCCCCGCGAGAGACCTACGAGCAGTACTTC
TRBJ2-5	TRBD2	.	TRBV7-9	CASTTPGLAEETQYF	TGTGCCAGCACCACCCCGGGACTAGCGGAAGAGACCCAGTACTTC
TRBJ1-6	TRBD1	.	TRBV10-3	CATRQGATNSPLHF	TGTGCCACAAGACAGGGGGCTACAAATTCACCCCTCCACTTT
TRBJ1-1	.	.	TRBV6-1	CASSAGVENTEAFF	TGTGCCAGCAGTGCAGGGGTAGAGAACACTGAAGCTTTCTTT
TRBJ2-1	TRBD2	.	TRBV29-1	CSVRSGVSSYNEQFF	TGCAGCGTCCGGAGCGGGGTGAGCTCCTACAATGAGCAGTTCTTC
TRBJ2-2	.	.	TRBV2	CASNRGQGSTGELFF	TGTGCCAGCAATCGGGGACAAGGGAGCACCGGGGAGCTGTTTTTT
TRBJ1-5	.	.	TRBV29-1	CSVLAGADSNQPQHF	TGCAGCGTACTCGCAGGGGCTGATAGCAATCAGCCCCAGCATTTT
TRBJ2-7	TRBD2	.	TRBV2	CASRPGTSFGEQYF	TGTGCCAGCAGACCCGGGACTAGCTTCGGCGAGCAGTACTTC
TRBJ2-3	.	.	TRBV5-1	CASSTMAGTDTQYF	TGCGCCAGCAGCACAATGGCAGGCACAGATACGCAGTATTTT
TRBJ1-3	TRBD1	.	TRBV5-1	CASSLNPQGSSGNTIYF	TGCGCCAGCAGCTTGAACCCACAGGGGAGCTCTGGAAACACCATATATTTT
TRBJ2-5	.	.	TRBV6-1	CASSEFGTSVGETQYF	TGTGCCAGCAGTGAGTTTGGGACTTCCGTAGGAGAGACCCAGTACTTC
TRBJ2-3	TRBD2	.	TRBV4-3	CASSPEWGTSGVRNTQYF	TGCGCCAGCAGCCCGGAGTGGGGGACTAGCGGGGTACGAAATACGCAGTATTTT
TRBJ1-1	.	few	TRBV5-1	CASSYNREAFF	TGCGCCAGCAGCTATAACAGGGAGGCTTTCTTT
TRBJ2-7	TRBD1	.	TRBV7-2	CASSFGQGYEQYF	TGTGCCAGCAGCTTCGGACAGGGGTACGAGCAGTACTTC